This passage covers 26 T cell receptor beta chains from one sample sequenced in a study of OX40 agonist ivuxolimab in advanced cancers. Libraries were built with the immunoSEQ multiplex PCR assay. TCRdb holds this immuneACCESS table with in-frame rearrangements only. Some clones are missing; in checked studies, unresolved V genes explain under half, and the rest has no known cause. The sample data list around 25,000 clones, and about 86% of these were observed just once. The ten largest clones capture approximately 16% of the sample. The source material was CD4+ or CD8+ T cells sorted from blood, sampled in a trial of the OX40 agonist ivuxolimab. Source of these receptors: an adult with an advanced solid tumor such as melanoma, head and neck, liver or kidney cancer.

This chain uses TRBV6-6 with TRBJ1-4; D is possibly TRBD1 (5 bases). The CDR3 extends over 16 amino acids. The V end lost 6 bases, the J end lost 8 bases, and 22 bases lay between the germline ends. The germline V gene encodes CDR1 MNHNY and CDR2 SVGAGI (reference sequence). CDR3 DNA: TGTGCCAGCAGGCCTCGTGGGGGGACGAACGGAGAAAAACTGTTTTTT. Protein: CASRPRGGTNGEKLFF.

The chain has TRBV9 and TRBJ1-2; 7 nucleotides line up with TRBD1. Germline values: CDR1 SGDLS, CDR2 YYNGEE. V dropped 0 bases and J dropped 9; count of bases not matched to a gene: 5. The CDR3 length is 13 residues. The CDR3 region has the DNA TGTGCCAGCAGCGTAGGTGAGACAGGGCGCTACACCTTC. Residues: CASSVGETGRYTF.

The chain has TRBV5-4 and TRBJ2-5, with TRBD2 as a possible D gene (5 bases). The J call may be incorrect, as the DNA end agrees better with TRBJ2-7. The germline gives CDR1 SGHNT, CDR2 YYREEE (reference sequence). The CDR3 is 15 residues long. CDR3 protein: CASSLDEGVFYEQYF. CDR3 in DNA: TGTGCCAGCAGCTTGGATGAGGGTGTCTTCTACGAGCAGTACTTC.

The rearrangement links TRBV28 to TRBJ2-7, with D possibly TRBD1 on 5 matching bases. Looked up from germline, CDR1 is MDHEN and CDR2 is SYDVKM. CDR3 length equals 13 residues. Trimming left V 3 bases short and J 5 bases short, with 11 bases between. CDR3 DNA: TGTGCCAGCAGTTTGGCAGGGTGGGACGAGCAGTACTTC. Encoded protein: CASSLAGWDEQYF.

This chain links TRBV6-5 with TRBJ2-2, with D uncertain. V dropped 10 bases and J dropped 7 bases, with 10 bases sitting between them. CDR3 length: 11 amino acids. The V gene's germline CDR1 is MNHEY and CDR2 SVGAGI. CDR3 nucleotides: TGTGCCATCCGGTCCGGCGGGGAGCTGTTTTTT. Its protein product is CAIRSGGELFF.

The rearrangement links TRBV4-1 to TRBJ2-3, with D tentatively TRBD2 (5 bases). The V end was cut by 4 bases, the J end by 8 bases, with 16 bases between. The CDR3 totals 14 residues. In germline, CDR1 is MGHRA, CDR2 YSYEKL. Here the CDR3 reads CASSPRENRGTQYF. In DNA, the CDR3 is TGCGCCAGCAGCCCCCGGGAAAATCGGGGTACGCAGTATTTT.

This chain joins TRBV5-5 and TRBJ2-6; the D gene is possibly TRBD1 (6 bases). V was cut by 3 bases and J by 2 bases, with 21 bases left in between. From germline, CDR1 is SGHKS and CDR2 YYEKEE (reference sequence). This CDR3 has 19 residues. CDR3 bases: TGTGCCAGCAGCTGGCAGACAGGCGGGTTTTCGCCTGGGGCCAACGTCCTGACTTTC. It encodes CASSWQTGGFSPGANVLTF.

This clone occurred a few times. The sample contains more than one DNA sequence encoding this CDR3. The chain has TRBV7-9 and TRBJ1-1; the D gene is possibly TRBD1 (6 bases). CDR1 and CDR2 (germline): SEHNR, FQNEAQ (reference sequence). The ends were cut back, 3 bases at V and 1 base at J, with 12 bases in the middle. This CDR3 has 15 amino acids. CDR3 DNA: TGTGCCAGCAGCTTGGGGGGGACATCGAACACTGAAGCTTTCTTT. Its protein product is CASSLGGTSNTEAFF.

The chain carries TRBV7-2 and TRBJ1-1; no firm D call. Germline V gene data show CDR1 as SGHTA and CDR2 as FQGNSA. V shed 6 bases and J shed 6 bases, with 14 bases lying between them. The CDR3 has 13 residues. The DNA of the CDR3 is TGTGCCAGCAGTTGGGAGGGAGTCTCTGAAGCTTTCTTT. Its translation: CASSWEGVSEAFF. Full variable domain (remainder filled in from reference TRBV7-2 and TRBJ1-1): GAGVSQSPSNKVTEKGKDVELRCDPISGHTALYWYRQSLGQGLEFLIYFQGNSAPDKSGLPSDRFSAERTGGSVSTLTIQRTQQEDSAVYLCASSWEGVSEAFFGQGTRLTVV.

The rearrangement joins TRBV15 to TRBJ2-5; maybe TRBD1 (7 bases). TRBJ2-7 explains the end of the DNA better; the J call may be wrong. Germline V gene lookup returns CDR1 LNHNV and CDR2 YYDKDF (reference sequence). CDR3 length: 15 amino acids. The CDR3 DNA follows: TGTGCCACCAGCAGAGTCAGGGGGGACTCCTACGAGCAGTACTTC. It yields the protein CATSRVRGDSYEQYF.

The rearrangement uses TRBV7-9 and TRBJ1-2, with 9 bases matching TRBD1. J gave up 2 bases and V 3 bases, and 4 bases lay outside the gene matches. Germline CDR1 reads SEHNR; CDR2 reads FQNEAQ (reference sequence). The CDR3 totals 15 residues. The chain's CDR3 is CASSFGTGRNYGYTF. As DNA, the CDR3 is TGTGCCAGCAGCTTCGGGACAGGGAGAAACTATGGCTACACCTTC.

With regard to this clone: This CDR3 is also generated by other DNA sequences in the sample. This chain connects TRBV27 to TRBJ1-5; possibly TRBD1 for D (6 bases). The CDR3 contains 15 residues. Germline CDR1 and CDR2: MNHEY and SMNVEV (reference sequence). V was clipped by 0 bases and J by 4 bases, with 10 bases between them. The CDR3 DNA is TGTGCCAGCAGTTTATCGACAGGAAGGAATCAGCCCCAGCATTTT. It translates to CASSLSTGRNQPQHF.

The J gene is TRBJ2-6, the V gene TRBV7-6; 9 nucleotides line up with TRBD1. The V gene end was trimmed by 4 bases and the J gene end by 1 base; junction bases not matched to a gene: 8. CDR1 SGHVS and CDR2 FNYEAQ come from the germline V gene. The CDR3 is 18 residues long. CDR3 loop: CASSSPGQGASGANVLTF. In DNA form, the CDR3 reads TGTGCCAGCAGCTCCCCGGGACAGGGTGCATCTGGGGCCAACGTCCTGACTTTC. Variable domain in full (rest from reference TRBV7-6 and TRBJ2-6): GAGVSQSPRYKVTKRGQDVALRCDPISGHVSLYWYRQALGQGPEFLTYFNYEAQQDKSGLPNDRFSAERPEGSISTLTIQRTEQRDSAMYRCASSSPGQGASGANVLTFGAGSRLTVL.

The V gene is TRBV7-6, the J gene TRBJ1-4, with 7 bases lining up with TRBD1. Per germline, CDR1 SGHVS and CDR2 FNYEAQ. The CDR3 contains 13 residues. V trimming: 4 bases; J trimming: 5 bases; junction bases outside the gene matches: 1. Here the CDR3 DNA reads TGTGCCAGCAGCTCGGACAGGAATGAAAAACTGTTTTTT. Protein product: CASSSDRNEKLFF.

CDR3 region: CASSFEGRGEQYF. The CDR3 region has the DNA TGTGCCAGCAGTTTTGAGGGAAGGGGCGAGCAGTACTTC. The rearrangement uses TRBV28 and TRBJ2-7; the D call may be TRBD1 or TRBD2 (5 bases each). V gave up 3 bases and J gave up 6 bases, with 12 bases separating them. Germline V lookup: CDR1 MDHEN, CDR2 SYDVKM. The CDR3 sequence is 13 residues long.

For the CDR3, the DNA is TGTGCCAGCAGAGAATTGAAGGTCCTTACCCAAAATTCACCCCTCCACTTT. As protein: CASRELKVLTQNSPLHF. The rearrangement uses TRBV27 and TRBJ1-6, with D hard to call. Germline-derived CDR1 and CDR2 are MNHEY and SMNVEV (reference sequence). There are 17 residues in the CDR3. Trimming took off 6 bases at V and 7 bases at J, with 22 bases between the two ends.

The chain carries TRBV7-2 and TRBJ2-5; D unclear. From germline, CDR1 is SGHTA and CDR2 FQGNSA. Trimming pared 6 bases from V and 0 bases from J, leaving 11 bases between. CDR3 length equals 14 residues. This chain's CDR3 is CASRRYSDQETQYF. The CDR3 DNA follows: TGTGCCAGCAGACGGTACAGCGACCAAGAGACCCAGTACTTC.

This clone was seen just once. V and J are TRBV4-1 and TRBJ2-7; D gene ambiguous. The CDR3 has 14 amino acids. From germline, CDR1 is MGHRA and CDR2 YSYEKL. V dropped 0 bases and J dropped 4 bases, with 10 bases sitting between them. The CDR3 here is CASSQDEFQYEQYF. CDR3 nucleotide sequence: TGCGCCAGCAGCCAAGATGAGTTCCAGTACGAGCAGTACTTC.

CDR3 sequence (DNA): TGTGCCAGCAGCTTGGGGGGGAGTGAGCAGTTCTTC. Encoded protein: CASSLGGSEQFF. The J gene is TRBJ2-1, the V gene TRBV5-6; D possibly matches TRBD1 or TRBD2 (5 bases each). V lost 0 bases and J 9 bases, leaving 7 bases between the germline ends. The CDR3 is made up of 12 amino acids. Germline loops: CDR1 SGHDT, CDR2 YYEEEE. Together with reference TRBV5-6 and TRBJ2-1, the CDR3 gives the full variable domain: DAGVTQSPTHLIKTRGQQVTLRCSPKSGHDTVSWYQQALGQGPQFIFQYYEEEERQRGNFPDRFSGHQFPNYSSELNVNALLLGDSALYLCASSLGGSEQFFGPGTRLTVL.

This sequence joins TRBV5-4 and TRBJ1-1; D is undetermined. The CDR3 is 14 residues long. CDR1 and CDR2 from the germline V gene are SGHNT and YYREEE (reference sequence). Trimming stripped 4 bases from V and 5 bases from J, with 15 bases between. The chain's CDR3 is CASSQSVGETEAFF. The CDR3 bases are TGTGCCAGCAGCCAGTCCGTTGGGGAAACTGAAGCTTTCTTT.

The genes are TRBV27 and TRBJ1-5; D perhaps matches TRBD1 (5 bases). Germline-derived CDR1 and CDR2 are MNHEY and SMNVEV (reference sequence). Trimming stripped 6 bases from V and 5 bases from J, with 11 bases between. This CDR3 has 13 residues. As DNA, the CDR3 is TGTGCCAGCAGCCCAGCAGGGTATCAGCCCCAGCATTTT. Protein product: CASSPAGYQPQHF.

This chain joins TRBV7-9 and TRBJ1-1, with a tentative D call TRBD1 (5 bases). CDR1 and CDR2 (germline): SEHNR, FQNEAQ (reference sequence). Trimming left V 1 base short and J 6 bases short, with 15 bases between. CDR3 length: 15 residues. The CDR3 DNA reads as TGTGCCAGCAGCTTAGTCCAGGGAGGGTTTGCTGAAGCTTTCTTT. This encodes CASSLVQGGFAEAFF.

The rearrangement uses TRBV10-3 and TRBJ2-3, with 10 bases aligning to TRBD2. V shed 10 bases and J 4 bases; nucleotides not matched to a gene: 8. The CDR3 is made up of 14 amino acids. Germline V gives CDR1 ENHRY, CDR2 SYGVKD. The CDR3 spells CASKSGGAPDTQYF. Written as DNA, the CDR3 is TGTGCCAGCAAGAGCGGGGGGGCCCCAGATACGCAGTATTTT.

The rearrangement links TRBV6-5 to TRBJ2-7; 7 bases fit TRBD1. The CDR3 runs 14 residues. After removal of 7 bases from V and 1 base from J, the junction contained 7 bases not matched to a gene. Germline lookup yields CDR1 MNHEY and CDR2 SVGAGI. The CDR3: CASNPPGGSYEQYF. CDR3 nucleotide sequence: TGTGCCAGCAACCCACCAGGGGGATCCTACGAGCAGTACTTC.

The sample holds a few counts of this clone. The chain combines TRBV7-8 with TRBJ1-5, with TRBD1 as a possible D gene (5 bases). Germline CDR1 SGHVS, CDR2 FQNEAQ. This CDR3 is 13 amino acids long. Trimming left V 0 bases short and J 7 bases short, with 7 bases between. CDR3 protein: CASSLAGAQPQHF. DNA of the CDR3: TGTGCCAGCAGCTTAGCAGGGGCCCAGCCCCAGCATTTT.

The V gene is TRBV5-1, the J gene TRBJ2-3; D perhaps matches TRBD1 (6 bases). Germline V gene data show CDR1 as SGHRS and CDR2 as YFSETQ. The CDR3 has 15 residues. The V end lost 4 bases, the J end lost 2 bases, and 14 bases lay between the germline ends. The CDR3 bases are TGCGCCAGCAGCAACAGGGTACTACCCACAGATACGCAGTATTTT. It is translated as CASSNRVLPTDTQYF.